This record covers a single T cell receptor beta chain. Its antigen remains unidentified. The data originate from a study of OX40 agonist ivuxolimab in advanced cancers. Overall study: Hepatocellular carcinoma, melanoma, renal cell or head and neck cancer was diagnosed in the dose-escalation patients. Partial responses occurred in three patients (one hepatocellular carcinoma, two cutaneous melanoma). Study observations and caveats: Several nonresponders also turned out to have low normalized T-cell clonal expansion.

TCRdb's copy holds only in-frame clones and misses some; the assay was immunoSEQ multiplex PCR. The table has 73,000 or so clones, around 86% seen once. The ends were cut back, 4 bases at V and 4 bases at J, with 8 bases in the middle. CDR1 and CDR2 (germline): SNHLY, FYNNEI. CDR3 length equals 13 residues. This TCR derives from an adult with an advanced solid tumor such as melanoma, head and neck, liver or kidney cancer. The sequences come from CD4+ or CD8+ T cells sorted from blood, collected in a trial of the OX40 agonist ivuxolimab. The gene calls are TRBV2 and TRBJ1-5; TRBD1 is a possible D gene (5 bases). The CDR3 DNA reads as TGTGCCAGCAGTGGGACATTTAATCAGCCCCAGCATTTT. Translated: CASSGTFNQPQHF.